What follows are 32 T cell receptor beta chains derived from one specimen sequenced in a study of blood T cell repertoires in COVID-19. Here immunoSEQ multiplex PCR was the method, and the copy in TCRdb shows in-frame clones only, minus some. Among over 65,000 clones, about 87% were seen once, and the ten largest hold 4.6%. Sequenced sample: peripheral blood. The receptors were sampled from a man between 50 and 59 years old with active COVID-19.

The rearrangement joins TRBV7-2 to TRBJ1-5, with 7 bases aligning to TRBD1. The CDR3 is made up of 15 amino acids. V lost 4 bases to trimming and J lost 2 bases; unmatched junction nucleotides: 5. CDR1 is SGHTA and CDR2 is FQGNSA in the germline V gene. CDR3 nucleotides: TGTGCCAGCAGCTCCGGACAGGTTGGCAATCAGCCCCAGCATTTT. Translation gives CASSSGQVGNQPQHF.

The chain uses TRBV4-1 and TRBJ1-5; D unresolved. The CDR3 runs to 15 residues. The germline V and J ends were trimmed by 4 bases and 0 bases, with 10 bases remaining between them. Germline V gene sequence: CDR1 MGHRA, CDR2 YSYEKL. The CDR3 is CASSPQETSNQPQHF. The CDR3 bases are TGCGCCAGCAGCCCCCAGGAAACTAGCAATCAGCCCCAGCATTTT.

J is TRBJ2-2 and V is TRBV3-1 (or the pseudogene TRBV3-2); D not resolved. Trimming stripped 1 base from V and 5 bases from J, with 5 bases between. Germline-derived CDR1 and CDR2 are LGHDT and YNNKEL (reference sequence). This CDR3 comprises 13 residues. CDR3 sequence: CASSQVSTGELFF. In DNA form, the CDR3 reads TGTGCCAGCAGCCAAGTTAGTACCGGGGAGCTGTTTTTT.

The chain links TRBV18 to TRBJ1-1; D not resolved. The CDR3 spans 17 residues. CDR1 is KGHSH, CDR2 LQKENI, per germline. V lost 5 bases and J 1 base, leaving 20 bases between the germline ends. DNA for the CDR3: TGTGCCAGCTCATCCCTACGGGGTGTACTTGCGAACACTGAAGCTTTCTTT. It codes for CASSSLRGVLANTEAFF.

CDR3 DNA: TGTGCCAGCAGCCCCGGACAGGGGTTTGGCTACACCTTC. This translates into CASSPGQGFGYTF. The chain couples TRBV12-3 or TRBV12-4 to TRBJ1-2; 9 bases are a match to TRBD1. The CDR3 totals 13 residues. Trimming cost V 6 bases and J 7 bases; bases outside gene matches: 6.

The rearrangement uses TRBV19 and TRBJ2-1; D perhaps matches TRBD2 (6 bases). CDR1 LNHDA and CDR2 SQIVND come from the germline V gene (reference sequence). The CDR3 covers 13 residues. Trimming left V 5 bases short and J 6 bases short, with 11 bases between. CDR3 sequence (DNA): TGTGCCAGTAGTTTGCAGGAGGGCAATGAGCAGTTCTTC. Its translation: CASSLQEGNEQFF.

The chain links TRBV6-2 or TRBV6-3 to TRBJ2-7, with D possibly matching TRBD2 (5 bases). Per the germline V gene, CDR1 is MNHEY and CDR2 is SVGEGT. This CDR3 comprises 17 residues. Deletions cut 0 bases from V and 0 bases from J, with 15 bases between. CDR3 sequence reads: CASSYSIVGGYSYEQYF. In DNA form, the CDR3 reads TGTGCCAGCAGTTACTCGATTGTGGGCGGGTACTCCTACGAGCAGTACTTC.

The chain combines TRBV2 with TRBJ2-5; 7 bases map to TRBD2. The germline gives CDR1 SNHLY, CDR2 FYNNEI. V gave up 5 bases and J gave up 5 bases; unmatched junction bases: 5. The CDR3 covers 13 residues. The CDR3, as DNA: TGTGCCAGCAGTCTCGGACTAGGGGAGACCCAGTACTTC. Its protein product is CASSLGLGETQYF.

The V gene is TRBV2, the J gene TRBJ1-1, with TRBD1 matching over 10 bases. The CDR3 contains 14 residues. V lost 4 bases, J lost 5 bases, and 4 bases stayed unmatched. From germline, CDR1 is SNHLY and CDR2 FYNNEI. Here the CDR3 reads CASSGQGARTEAFF. The CDR3 DNA sequence: TGTGCCAGCAGTGGACAGGGGGCGCGGACTGAAGCTTTCTTT.

This clone was counted a single time. The chain uses TRBV28 and TRBJ1-5, with D unresolved. The germline gives CDR1 MDHEN, CDR2 SYDVKM. Between the trimmed V and J ends, which lost 6 bases and 7 bases, there was a span of 13 bases. CDR3 length: 13 amino acids. Written as DNA, the CDR3 is TGTGCCAGCAGCCCTCCGGGAAGACAGCCCCAGCATTTT. Translated: CASSPPGRQPQHF.

The rearrangement links TRBV6-5 to TRBJ1-4; possible D gene TRBD1, 5 bases. This CDR3 comprises 14 residues. Deletions cut 6 bases from V and 8 bases from J, with 16 bases between. The germline V gene encodes CDR1 MNHEY and CDR2 SVGAGI. The CDR3 protein is CASSLRRGREKLFF. The CDR3 coding sequence is TGTGCCAGCAGCCTACGGAGGGGCAGGGAAAAACTGTTTTTT.

V usage is TRBV19 and J usage is TRBJ2-1, with TRBD1 identical over 7 bases. The trim removed 1 base at V and 0 bases at J, leaving 3 bases unmatched. Germline V lookup: CDR1 LNHDA, CDR2 SQIVND (reference sequence). This CDR3 spans 16 amino acids. The CDR3 here is CASSIGTGASYNEQFF. CDR3 coding DNA: TGTGCCAGTAGTATAGGGACAGGAGCCTCCTACAATGAGCAGTTCTTC. Supplemented by reference TRBV19 and TRBJ2-1, the full variable domain reads DGGITQSPKYLFRKEGQNVTLSCEQNLNHDAMYWYRQDPGQGLRLIYYSQIVNDFQKGDIAEGYSVSREKKESFPLTVTSAQKNPTAFYLCASSIGTGASYNEQFFGPGTRLTVL.

V gene TRBV5-6 combines with J gene TRBJ1-4; D is uncertain. V lost 2 bases and J lost 0, with 11 bases in between. This CDR3 is 16 amino acids long. CDR1 is SGHDT, CDR2 YYEEEE, per germline. The CDR3 is CASSLGLGTTNEKLFF. Written as DNA, the CDR3 is TGTGCCAGCAGCTTAGGTCTAGGAACAACTAATGAAAAACTGTTTTTT. The whole variable domain, remainder taken from reference TRBV5-6 and TRBJ1-4, is DAGVTQSPTHLIKTRGQQVTLRCSPKSGHDTVSWYQQALGQGPQFIFQYYEEEERQRGNFPDRFSGHQFPNYSSELNVNALLLGDSALYLCASSLGLGTTNEKLFFGSGTQLSVL.

This clone has just one count. The gene calls are TRBV21-1 and TRBJ2-7; TRBD2, the D gene given by the table, was not confirmed from the DNA. TRBV21-1 is labeled a pseudogene. This CDR3 is 14 amino acids long. The CDR3 is CASSKTGGNYEQYF. The DNA of the CDR3 is TGTGCCAGCAGCAAAACGGGAGGGAATTACGAGCAGTACTTC.

The V and J genes are TRBV9 and TRBJ2-2, with a weak D call TRBD2 (6 bases). Looked up from germline, CDR1 is SGDLS and CDR2 is YYNGEE. This CDR3 spans 16 amino acids. V shed 0 bases and J shed 5 bases, with 14 bases lying between them. CDR3 in amino acids: CASSVEGTSPTGELFF. CDR3 DNA sequence: TGTGCCAGCAGCGTAGAAGGAACTAGCCCGACCGGGGAGCTGTTTTTT.

V and J are TRBV5-6 and TRBJ2-7, with no clear D. The CDR3 contains 13 residues. Germline-derived CDR1 and CDR2 are SGHDT and YYEEEE. V was cut by 4 bases and J by 0 bases, with 8 bases left in between. CDR3 residues: CASSPYHSYEQYF. CDR3 coding DNA: TGTGCCAGCAGCCCCTACCACTCCTACGAGCAGTACTTC.

This clone has a single count. The chain has TRBV27 and TRBJ1-2, with TRBD1 matching 8 bases. The CDR3 is 15 amino acids. Germline V gene lookup returns CDR1 MNHEY and CDR2 SMNVEV (reference sequence). With 6 bases clipped from V and 7 bases from J, the junction kept 13 bases outside the gene matches. The DNA for the CDR3 is TGTGCCAGCAGCCAAGGGACAGGTGTGATGGGTGGCTACACCTTC. Its translation: CASSQGTGVMGGYTF.

V usage is TRBV9 and J usage is TRBJ2-4; D might be TRBD2 (6 bases). The germline V gene has CDR1 SGDLS and CDR2 YYNGEE. Trimming pared 0 bases from V and 3 bases from J, leaving 7 bases between. There are 14 residues in the CDR3. The CDR3 loop reads CASSVEAGKNIQYF. Written as DNA, the CDR3 is TGTGCCAGCAGCGTAGAAGCGGGCAAAAACATTCAGTACTTC.

CDR3 DNA sequence: TGTGCCAGCAGCCAGGGACACATACAAGATGAGCAGTTCTTC. This encodes CASSQGHIQDEQFF. The chain couples TRBV7-9 to TRBJ2-1; D is possibly TRBD1 (6 bases). The CDR3 runs to 14 residues. Germline CDR1 and CDR2: SEHNR and FQNEAQ (reference sequence). With 5 bases removed from V and 8 bases from J, the gap between germline ends came to 16 bases.

CDR3: CASSLAPGPEQYF. CDR3 coding DNA: TGTGCCAGCAGCTTAGCTCCAGGGCCCGAGCAGTACTTC. The V call is TRBV7-8, the J call TRBJ2-7; possible D gene TRBD1, 5 bases. The length of the CDR3 is 13 residues. V was clipped by 0 bases and J by 6 bases, with 9 bases between them. CDR1 and CDR2 (germline): SGHVS, FQNEAQ.

The genes are TRBV15 and TRBJ2-7, with a weak D call TRBD1 (5 bases). The CDR3 covers 13 residues. Germline CDR1 is LNHNV and CDR2 is YYDKDF (reference sequence). Between the trimmed V and J ends, which lost 8 bases and 7 bases, there was a span of 18 bases. The CDR3 DNA is TGTGCCACCTCGAATAGACAGTCTGAAGAGCAGTACTTC. As protein: CATSNRQSEEQYF.

The chain couples TRBV5-4 to TRBJ1-1; D gene uncertain. This CDR3 is 15 amino acids long. V dropped 0 bases and J dropped 0 bases, with 9 bases sitting between them. Germline V gene data show CDR1 as SGHNT and CDR2 as YYREEE (reference sequence). CDR3 bases: TGTGCCAGCAGCTTGGTTGGCAGTTTGAACACTGAAGCTTTCTTT. Its translation: CASSLVGSLNTEAFF.

The V and J genes are TRBV18 and TRBJ2-5; 7 bases fit TRBD2. The CDR3 spans 14 residues. Germline V lookup: CDR1 KGHSH, CDR2 LQKENI. V was clipped by 3 bases and J by 6 bases; unmatched bases: 7. The CDR3 sequence: CASSPVSGVKTQYF. The DNA for the CDR3 is TGTGCCAGCTCACCGGTCAGCGGGGTGAAGACCCAGTACTTC.

This rearrangement joins TRBV6-2 or TRBV6-3 to TRBJ2-5; perhaps TRBD1 as D (5 bases). V shed 1 base and J shed 1 base, with 7 bases lying between them. Germline CDR1 and CDR2: MNHEY and SVGEGT. This CDR3 has 14 residues. The CDR3 reads CASSYLQGQETQYF. For the CDR3, the DNA is TGTGCCAGCAGTTACTTGCAGGGCCAAGAGACCCAGTACTTC.

This chain uses TRBV3-1 (or the pseudogene TRBV3-2) with TRBJ2-7; D not certain. CDR3 length: 18 residues. Per the germline V gene, CDR1 is LGHDT and CDR2 is YNNKEL (reference sequence). The ends were cut back, 4 bases at V and 1 base at J, with 23 bases in the middle. The CDR3 protein is CASSPSPPFSSGSYEQYF. CDR3 sequence (DNA): TGTGCCAGCAGCCCCTCCCCACCCTTTAGTTCCGGGTCCTACGAGCAGTACTTC.

This chain links TRBV9 with TRBJ2-5, with a possible D match to TRBD1 (5 bases). V dropped 1 base and J dropped 1 base, with 11 bases sitting between them. The germline gives CDR1 SGDLS, CDR2 YYNGEE. The CDR3 runs to 15 residues. CDR3 bases: TGTGCCAGCAGCGTAATGGGCAGGGTCCAAGAGACCCAGTACTTC. It codes for CASSVMGRVQETQYF.

The chain recombines TRBV7-9 with TRBJ1-1, with D maybe TRBD1 (5 bases). The CDR3 has 15 amino acids. The ends were cut back, 1 base at V and 10 bases at J, with 19 bases in the middle. Per germline, CDR1 SEHNR and CDR2 FQNEAQ (reference sequence). CDR3 sequence (DNA): TGTGCCAGCAGCTTAGGGCAGGGTCGACCGAAACGAGCTTTCTTT. This translates into CASSLGQGRPKRAFF.

This chain links TRBV12-2 with TRBJ2-7; whether TRBD2, the table's D call, matches the DNA was not checked. TRBV12-2 is recorded as a pseudogene. CDR3 length equals 13 residues. The DNA of the CDR3 is TGTGCAAGTCGTCTTCGCGGGAGCTACGAGCAGTACTTC. Translation gives CASRLRGSYEQYF.

The rearrangement uses TRBV7-9 and TRBJ2-3, with D possibly TRBD1 on 6 matching bases. The V and J ends lost 4 bases and 5 bases respectively, with 13 bases between them. Germline CDR1 SEHNR, CDR2 FQNEAQ (reference sequence). This CDR3 spans 14 amino acids. The CDR3 coding sequence is TGTGCCAGCAGCTATACAGGGTTTCTAGATACGCAGTATTTT. Amino acids: CASSYTGFLDTQYF. The complete variable domain, with remaining parts taken from reference TRBV7-9 and TRBJ2-3, reads DTGVSQNPRHKITKRGQNVTFRCDPISEHNRLYWYRQTLGQGPEFLTYFQNEAQLEKSRLLSDRFSAERPKGSFSTLEIQRTEQGDSAMYLCASSYTGFLDTQYFGPGTRLTVL.

CDR3 in amino acids: CASSVGQGEGGYTF. Written as DNA, the CDR3 is TGTGCCAGCAGTGTTGGACAGGGGGAGGGTGGCTACACCTTC. The genes are TRBV2 and TRBJ1-2, with TRBD1 identical over 10 bases. Germline V gene sequence: CDR1 SNHLY, CDR2 FYNNEI. This CDR3 spans 14 amino acids. The V gene end was trimmed by 4 bases and the J gene end by 7 bases; junction bases not matched to a gene: 6.

V usage is TRBV28 and J usage is TRBJ2-1, with unresolved D. The CDR3 spans 12 residues. The germline gives CDR1 MDHEN, CDR2 SYDVKM. V gave up 6 bases and J gave up 6 bases, with 9 bases separating them. The DNA of the CDR3 is TGTGCCAGCAGCTTCTTTCCCAATGAGCAGTTCTTC. It yields the protein CASSFFPNEQFF.

The chain joins TRBV7-2 to TRBJ2-5; D possibly corresponds to TRBD1 (6 bases). The germline gives CDR1 SGHTA, CDR2 FQGNSA. The CDR3 is 14 residues long. The V end lost 4 bases, the J end lost 3 bases, and 12 bases lay between the germline ends. As DNA, the CDR3 is TGTGCCAGCAGCTCCTATACAGGGAAAGAGACCCAGTACTTC. It specifies CASSSYTGKETQYF.